The rows below give T cell receptor beta chains drawn from one sample of a study of chemoradiotherapy in HPV16-positive cancers. Here immunoSEQ multiplex PCR was the method, and the copy in TCRdb shows in-frame clones only, minus some. The data contain thousands of clones, roughly 80% of them singletons. Specimen: tumor tissue, collected from a patient who underwent chemoradiotherapy. These receptors were obtained from a human donor with HPV-associated anogenital cancer. The CDR3 runs from the conserved cysteine through the conserved F or W. The D gene is left open where the match is weak. Clone size is given for some rows only: seen once, a few or many times, or a class if the clone is expanded.

CDR3 DNA: TGTGCCAGCAGTGCATCAAAACCCCACCAAGAGACCCAGTACTTC
CDR3 protein: CASSASKPHQETQYF
D gene: NA
J gene: TRBJ2-5
clone size: NA
V gene: TRBV2

CDR3 DNA: TGTGCCAGCAGTTCCGTACAGGATTCACCCCTCCACTTT
CDR3 protein: CASSSVQDSPLHF
D gene: NA
J gene: TRBJ1-6
clone size: NA
V gene: TRBV6-1

CDR3 DNA: TGCGCCAGCAGCCAAATTGGGCGGGGGTTTTCGCGATTTAACACTGAAGCTTTCTTT
CDR3 protein: CASSQIGRGFSRFNTEAFF
D gene: NA
J gene: TRBJ1-1
clone size: NA
V gene: TRBV4-1

CDR3 DNA: TGTGCCAGCAGCTTCGACAGCTATGGCTACACCTTC
CDR3 protein: CASSFDSYGYTF
D gene: NA
J gene: TRBJ1-2
clone size: few
V gene: TRBV11-2

CDR3 DNA: TGTGCCTGGAGTGTGGTGGGAAAGAAACTGTTTTTT
CDR3 protein: CAWSVVGKKLFF
D gene: NA
J gene: TRBJ1-4
clone size: NA
V gene: TRBV30

CDR3 DNA: TGTGCCAGTAGCCCGTTGGAGGGTCTTAACAATGAGCAGTTCTTC
CDR3 protein: CASSPLEGLNNEQFF
D gene: NA
J gene: TRBJ2-1
clone size: medium-sized
V gene: TRBV19

CDR3 DNA: TGCGCCAGCAGCCCCGGGACCGAGCAGTACTTC
CDR3 protein: CASSPGTEQYF
D gene: NA
J gene: TRBJ2-7
clone size: NA
V gene: TRBV5-1

CDR3 DNA: TGTGCCAGCAGCTCACCCTGGACAGGGGGGGGCTCACCCCTCCACTTT
CDR3 protein: CASSSPWTGGGSPLHF
D gene: TRBD1
J gene: TRBJ1-6
clone size: NA
V gene: TRBV7-2

CDR3 DNA: TGTGCCAGCAGAAACGGTGTGAACACTGAAGCTTTCTTT
CDR3 protein: CASRNGVNTEAFF
D gene: NA
J gene: TRBJ1-1
clone size: NA
V gene: TRBV6-6

CDR3 DNA: TGTGCCATCAGTGAGGGTCCCTACGAGCAGTACTTC
CDR3 protein: CAISEGPYEQYF
D gene: NA
J gene: TRBJ2-7
clone size: NA
V gene: TRBV10-3